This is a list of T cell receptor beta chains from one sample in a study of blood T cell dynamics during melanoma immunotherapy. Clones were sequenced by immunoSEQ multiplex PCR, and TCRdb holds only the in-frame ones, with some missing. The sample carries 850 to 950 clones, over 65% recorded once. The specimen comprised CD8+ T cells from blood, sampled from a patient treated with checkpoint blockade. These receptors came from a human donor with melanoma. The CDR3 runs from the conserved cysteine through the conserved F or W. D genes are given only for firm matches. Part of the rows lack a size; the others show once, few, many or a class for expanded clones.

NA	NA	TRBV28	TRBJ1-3	TGTGCCAGCAGTTTGGGGGGAAGTGGAAACACCATATATTTT	CASSLGGSGNTIYF
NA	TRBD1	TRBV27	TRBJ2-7	TGTGCCAGCAGTGCCCGGACAGGGTTTTACGAGCAGTACTTC	CASSARTGFYEQYF
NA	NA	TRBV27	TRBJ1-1	TGTGCCAGCAGTTTACGTGATCCTTTCTTT	CASSLRDPFF
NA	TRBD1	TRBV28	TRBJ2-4	TGTGCCAGCAGTCCGACAGGGAACAAAAACATTCAGTACTTC	CASSPTGNKNIQYF
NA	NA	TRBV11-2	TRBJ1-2	TGTGCCAGCAGCTCCGGGTCGGACAGCCTATTATTAGTTGGGTATGGCTACACCTTC	CASSSGSDSLLLVGYGYTF
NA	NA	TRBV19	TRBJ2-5	TGTGCCAGTAGTCGATCGGCAGGGCTAACCGTAATCCCAAAAGAGACCCAGTACTTC	CASSRSAGLTVIPKETQYF
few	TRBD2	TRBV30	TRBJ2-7	TGTGCCTGGAGTGCTAGCGGGAGCTCCTACGAGCAGTACTTC	CAWSASGSSYEQYF
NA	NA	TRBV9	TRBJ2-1	TGTGCCAGCAGCGTAGACCGGGGTGAGCAGTTCTTC	CASSVDRGEQFF
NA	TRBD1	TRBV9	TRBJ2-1	TGTGCCAGCAGCGCCGAGGGACAGGGGGCCCATGAGCAGTTCTTC	CASSAEGQGAHEQFF
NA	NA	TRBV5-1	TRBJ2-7	TGCGCCAGCAGCTTGTTGCAGGCCCAAGTCAGCGAGCAGTACTTC	CASSLLQAQVSEQYF
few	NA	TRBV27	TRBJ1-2	TGTGCCAGCAGTTTATCAACAGGGCGTTATGGCTACACCTTC	CASSLSTGRYGYTF
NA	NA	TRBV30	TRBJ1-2	TGTGCCTGGAGTCCCACGGGGGTCGGCTACACCTTC	CAWSPTGVGYTF
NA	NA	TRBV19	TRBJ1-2	TGTGCCAGTAGTCCCCGTGGAGGCTTTAACTATGGCTACACCTTC	CASSPRGGFNYGYTF
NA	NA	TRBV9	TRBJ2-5	TGTGCCAGCAGCGTAGGCAATGCGAGAGAGACCCAGTACTTC	CASSVGNARETQYF
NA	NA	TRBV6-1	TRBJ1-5	TGTGCCACCGGACCTGCTTGGCCCCAGCATTTT	CATGPAWPQHF
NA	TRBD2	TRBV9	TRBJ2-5	TGTGCCAGCAGCGTCTCGGGACTAGCGGGAGGAGGGGAGGAGACCCAGTACTTC	CASSVSGLAGGGEETQYF
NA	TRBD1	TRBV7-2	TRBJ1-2	TGTGCCAGCAGCCCAAGACAGGGTTTTATCTATGGCTACACCTTC	CASSPRQGFIYGYTF
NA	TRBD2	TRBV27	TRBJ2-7	TGTGCCAGCAAGCCCCTAGGGGGAGCGGGAGACTACGAGCAGTACTTC	CASKPLGGAGDYEQYF
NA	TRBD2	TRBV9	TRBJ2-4	TGTGCCAGCAGCGAGAGCCCTTCGGGGGAGGGCAAAAACATTCAGTACTTC	CASSESPSGEGKNIQYF
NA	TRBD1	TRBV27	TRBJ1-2	TGTGCCAGCAGTTTGCAGGGGGGTAACTATGGCTACACCTTC	CASSLQGGNYGYTF
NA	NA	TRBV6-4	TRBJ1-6	TGTGCCAGCAGTGACGGGGGGACTAATTCACCCCTCCACTTT	CASSDGGTNSPLHF
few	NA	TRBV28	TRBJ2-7	TGTGCCAGCAGGCCGCCGGGGACGGGAACCTACGAGCAGTACTTC	CASRPPGTGTYEQYF
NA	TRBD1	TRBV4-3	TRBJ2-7	TGCGCCAGCAGCCAAGGTGGGACAGGGGGCTACGAGCAGTACTTC	CASSQGGTGGYEQYF
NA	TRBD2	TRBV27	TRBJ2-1	TGTGCCAGCAGTTTATCGTACGCTAGCGGGAGGGTTCATGAGCAGTTCTTC	CASSLSYASGRVHEQFF
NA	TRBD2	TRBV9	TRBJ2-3	TGTGCCAGCAGCGTAGACGGACTAGCGGGAGGAACAGATACGCAGTATTTT	CASSVDGLAGGTDTQYF
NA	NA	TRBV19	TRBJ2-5	TGTGCCAGTAGTATTGCAGGGTGGGAGACCCAGTACTTC	CASSIAGWETQYF
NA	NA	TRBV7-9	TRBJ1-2	TGTGCCAGCAGCTTAGCCATAAACAGGGACTATGGCTACACCTTC	CASSLAINRDYGYTF
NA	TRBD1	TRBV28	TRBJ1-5	TGTGCCAGCAGTTTCCCTCGGACAGGGGGCAATCAGCCCCAGCATTTT	CASSFPRTGGNQPQHF
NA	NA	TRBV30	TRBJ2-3	TGTGCCTGGAGTGTAATCGGGAACACAGATACGCAGTATTTT	CAWSVIGNTDTQYF
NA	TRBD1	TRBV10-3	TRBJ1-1	TGTGCCACCGGGACAGGGGGTTCAACTGAAGCTTTCTTT	CATGTGGSTEAFF
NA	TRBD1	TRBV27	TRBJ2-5	TGTGCCAGCAGGCGAGCCGACAGGGATGCGGAGACCCAGTACTTC	CASRRADRDAETQYF
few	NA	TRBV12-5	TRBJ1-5	TGTGCTAGTGGTTTGGTTCGGGGAGGGGGTCAGCCCCAGCATTTT	CASGLVRGGGQPQHF
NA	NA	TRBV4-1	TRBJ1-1	TGCGCCAGCAGCCAAGGGGGCCAGGTCCTCACTGAAGCTTTCTTT	CASSQGGQVLTEAFF
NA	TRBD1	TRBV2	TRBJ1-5	TGTGCCAGCACCCTATCGGACAGGGGAGCGGATCAGCCCCAGCATTTT	CASTLSDRGADQPQHF
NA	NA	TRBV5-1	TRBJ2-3	TGCGCCAGCAGCTTGGCCCCCCCCCAGCAGAAGAGCACAGATACGCAGTATTTT	CASSLAPPQQKSTDTQYF
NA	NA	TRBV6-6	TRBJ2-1	TGTGCCAGCAGAAATCTCCGGCCCTCCTACAATGAGCAGTTCTTC	CASRNLRPSYNEQFF
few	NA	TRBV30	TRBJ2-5	TGTGCCTGGAGTTACAACCAAGAGACCCAGTACTTC	CAWSYNQETQYF